These 19 T cell receptor beta chains were all obtained from the same sample, sequenced in a study of regulatory T cells in long-lasting Graves disease (dated by TCRdb to the early 2020s). What the time point label conveys for this sample: newly diagnosed GD, antithyroid drugs for less than 3 months. RNA was extracted from PBMCs in TRIzol for both TCR sequencing and RNA sequencing. The protocol used for the library was multiplex PCR. Data came from an Illumina HiSeq 4000. iRepertoire HTBI primers and Arm-PCR amplification of CDR3 regions were used to construct TCR beta libraries. TCRdb reprocessed the public reads (quality trimming at Q25 with fastp, clone calling with MiXCR) and kept in-frame beta chains. Each record represents a unique CDR3 protein, reported with the most common genes and DNA among its rows. For this sample there are around 240,000 distinct CDR3 sequences; approximately 20% appear just once. The ten largest clonotypes hold less than 15% of the sample.

This sample was shared with a second study, whose subject was T cells in Graves' hyperthyroidism and ophthalmopathy.

Sequencing used peripheral blood mononuclear cells (PBMCs), obtained at new diagnosis, from a patient treated with antithyroid drugs. These receptor sequences come from a woman aged 25 to 39 with Graves disease. Donor details come from another sample of the same person, matched by shared clones.

This clonotype has at least ten counts. This rearrangement joins TRBV4-1 to TRBJ1-5; no clear D. The germline V gene has CDR1 MGHRA and CDR2 YSYEKL. The CDR3 contains 13 residues. V gave up 0 bases and J gave up 7 bases, with 7 bases separating them. The CDR3 DNA reads TGCGCCAGCAGCCAAGATGCCGGCCAGCCCCAGCATTTT. The encoded protein is CASSQDAGQPQHF.

There are many counts of this clonotype. The J gene is TRBJ2-1, the V gene TRBV15, with 7 bases identical to TRBD1. This CDR3 has 17 amino acids. CDR1 and CDR2 (germline): LNHNV, YYDKDF (reference sequence). Trimming at V came to 0 bases and at J to 6 bases, leaving 11 bases not matched to a gene. The DNA for the CDR3 is TGTGCCACCAGCAGAGACCTTACAGGGGTAGGGGGCAATGAGCAGTTCTTC. Amino acid sequence: CATSRDLTGVGGNEQFF.

Remarks on this clonotype: A far bigger clonotype differs at one base, so this is likely a read error. The chain recombines TRBV6-2 or TRBV6-3 with TRBJ2-2; TRBD1 aligns across 9 bases. This CDR3 has 16 residues. Germline CDR1 is MNHEY and CDR2 is SVGEGT. The junction had 14 bases not matched to a gene; V was cut back by 6 bases and J by 9 bases. CDR3 in DNA: TGTGCCAGCAGCACCATACAGGGGGCATTGACCAGGGAGCTGTTTTTT. This codes for CASSTIQGALTRELFF.

At least ten counts were recorded for this clonotype. The gene calls are TRBV20-1 and TRBJ1-1; TRBD1 might be the D (5 bases). Trimming pared 6 bases from V and 4 bases from J, leaving 9 bases between. The CDR3 is made up of 11 amino acids. Germline values: CDR1 DFQATT, CDR2 SNEGSKA (reference sequence). The CDR3 loop is CSAGEPTEAFF. The CDR3 DNA is TGCAGTGCGGGGGAGCCCACTGAAGCTTTCTTT.

This clonotype was seen repeatedly, ten times or more. The chain links TRBV6-1 to TRBJ1-6, with D tentatively TRBD1 (5 bases). CDR3 length equals 14 residues. Trimming cost V 6 bases and J 1 base, with 7 bases left between them. The germline V gene encodes CDR1 MNHNS and CDR2 SASEGT. CDR3 coding DNA: TGTGCCAGCAGAGAGGGGTCCTATAATTCACCCCTCCACTTT. This gives the protein CASREGSYNSPLHF.

This clonotype was seen repeatedly, ten times or more. The rearrangement joins TRBV5-6 to TRBJ1-5, with D uncertain. The V gene's germline CDR1 is SGHDT and CDR2 YYEEEE. Between the trimmed V and J ends, which lost 2 bases and 1 base, there was a span of 4 bases. The CDR3 runs to 13 residues. Here the CDR3 reads CASSFFSNQPQHF. CDR3 nucleotides: TGTGCCAGCAGCTTCTTCAGCAATCAGCCCCAGCATTTT.

This clonotype was seen repeatedly, ten times or more. The chain couples TRBV15 to TRBJ1-4; D is uncertain. This CDR3 is 13 amino acids long. Per germline, CDR1 LNHNV and CDR2 YYDKDF (reference sequence). The V end was cut by 0 bases, the J end by 6 bases, with 5 bases between. For the CDR3, the DNA is TGTGCCACCAGCAGAGATTTGGATGAAAAACTGTTTTTT. Protein: CATSRDLDEKLFF.

This clonotype has a count of ten or more. The CDR3 sequence: CASSPTGQGKQPQHF. The CDR3 coding sequence is TGTGCCAGCAGCCCAACGGGACAGGGGAAACAGCCCCAGCATTTT. The chain is built from TRBV12-3 or TRBV12-4 and TRBJ1-5, with 10 bases aligning to TRBD1. The V gene end was trimmed by 6 bases and the J gene end by 7 bases; junction bases not matched to a gene: 9. The CDR3 loop spans 15 amino acids.

The genes are TRBV7-8 and TRBJ1-1; D remains ambiguous. Germline lookup yields CDR1 SGHVS and CDR2 FQNEAQ. Trimming removed 3 bases from V and 1 base from J, with 12 bases in between. CDR3 length: 15 amino acids. The CDR3 nucleotides are TGTGCCAGCAGCTTTGATCTCGCAGGGAACACTGAAGCTTTCTTT. As protein: CASSFDLAGNTEAFF.

This clonotype occurred many times. This chain joins TRBV10-1 and TRBJ2-1; TRBD2 matches 10 bases. CDR1 is WNHNN, CDR2 SYGVQD, per germline (reference sequence). CDR3 size: 15 residues. With 4 bases clipped from V and 8 bases from J, the junction kept 8 bases outside the gene matches. This CDR3 reads CASSAPGLARDEQFF. As DNA, the CDR3 is TGCGCCAGCAGTGCACCGGGACTAGCGAGGGATGAGCAGTTCTTC.

About this clonotype: A read error is possible here, since a much larger clone lies one base away. The chain joins TRBV4-1 to TRBJ2-2, with D maybe TRBD2 (6 bases). Germline V gene data show CDR1 as MGHRA and CDR2 as YSYEKL. This CDR3 region has 15 residues. The CDR3 here is CASNQTLTRSGELFF. As DNA, the CDR3 is TGTGCCAGCAACCAGACCTTGACTAGGAGCGGGGAGCTGTTTTTT.

This clonotype came up many times. CDR3 in amino acids: CASSPGLAYTDTQYF. DNA for the CDR3: TGTGCCAGCAGTCCCGGACTAGCGTACACAGATACGCAGTATTTT. This rearrangement joins TRBV6-2 or TRBV6-3 to TRBJ2-3, with TRBD2 identical over 9 bases. CDR3 size: 15 residues. Germline V gene sequence: CDR1 MNHEY, CDR2 SVGEGT. Trimming cost V 5 bases and J 2 bases; bases outside gene matches: 5.

The sample holds many counts of this clonotype. The V gene is TRBV5-5, the J gene TRBJ1-2, with D possibly matching TRBD1 (6 bases). Trimming removed 6 bases at V and 8 bases at J, with 11 bases between. The germline gives CDR1 SGHKS, CDR2 YYEKEE (reference sequence). The CDR3 covers 11 residues. CDR3 sequence: CASTLGGGYTF. The CDR3 nucleotides read TGTGCCAGCACCTTAGGGGGAGGCTACACCTTC.

The V call is TRBV7-2, the J call TRBJ2-7; 7 positions agree with TRBD2. J gave up 5 bases and V 1 base, and 8 bases lay outside the gene matches. Germline-derived CDR1 and CDR2 are SGHTA and FQGNSA. This CDR3 is 15 amino acids long. This chain's CDR3 is CASSLVGGGPDEQYF. CDR3 nucleotide sequence: TGTGCCAGCAGCTTAGTGGGGGGAGGGCCAGACGAGCAGTACTTC. Looking up the rest from reference TRBV7-2 and TRBJ2-7 gives the full variable domain: GAGVSQSPSNKVTEKGKDVELRCDPISGHTALYWYRQSLGQGLEFLIYFQGNSAPDKSGLPSDRFSAERTGGSVSTLTIQRTQQEDSAVYLCASSLVGGGPDEQYFGPGTRLTVT.

A remark on this clonotype: A clone one base away is much larger, so this may be a read error. The gene calls are TRBV11-3 and TRBJ2-1; 13 bases match TRBD2. Germline V gives CDR1 SGHNT, CDR2 YENEEA. This CDR3 contains 15 residues. The trim removed 6 bases at V and 9 bases at J, leaving 8 bases unmatched. The CDR3 DNA sequence: TGTGCCAGCAGTTCCGGACTAGCGGGAGAAGGTGAGCAGTTCTTC. Protein product: CASSSGLAGEGEQFF.

V is TRBV6-2 or TRBV6-3 and J is TRBJ2-5; no clear D. Germline values: CDR1 MNHEY, CDR2 SVGEGT. Trimming left V 6 bases short and J 2 bases short, with 13 bases between. CDR3 length: 14 residues. The CDR3: CASSPRAWQETQYF. The CDR3 DNA reads TGTGCCAGCAGCCCAAGGGCGTGGCAAGAGACCCAGTACTTC.

In regard to this clonotype: With a much larger clone just one base away, this may be a read error. This chain's CDR3 is CASSSGQANIGELFF. Here the CDR3 DNA reads TGTGCCAGCAGCTCCGGTCAGGCGAACATCGGGGAGCTGTTTTTT. The genes are TRBV11-2 and TRBJ2-2; D is ambiguous. CDR3 length: 15 amino acids. Germline V lookup: CDR1 SGHAT, CDR2 FQNNGV. The complete variable domain, with remaining parts taken from reference TRBV11-2 and TRBJ2-2, reads EAGVAQSPRYKIIEKRQSVAFWCNPISGHATLYWYQQILGQGPKLLIQFQNNGVVDDSQLPKDRFSAERLKGVDSTLKIQPAKLEDSAVYLCASSSGQANIGELFFGEGSRLTVL.

The chain is built from TRBV4-1 and TRBJ1-1, with D unresolved. The CDR3 is made up of 14 amino acids. Trimming removed 0 bases from V and 4 bases from J, with 9 bases in between. The germline V gene has CDR1 MGHRA and CDR2 YSYEKL. The CDR3 nucleotides are TGCGCCAGCAGCCAAGATTTTAGGAGCACTGAAGCTTTCTTT. This sequence encodes CASSQDFRSTEAFF.

This clonotype was found many times. The chain employs TRBV3-1 and TRBJ2-1; 9 positions match TRBD2. Germline CDR1 LGHDT, CDR2 YNNKEL (reference sequence). This CDR3 spans 15 amino acids. V shed 6 bases, J shed 5 bases, and the junction held 8 bases outside the gene matches. DNA for the CDR3: TGTGCCAGCAGGGAGATAGCGGGGGCCGACAATGAGCAGTTCTTC. This encodes CASREIAGADNEQFF.